Below, 20 T cell receptor beta chains from the same sample are listed, as sequenced in a study of blood T cell repertoires in COVID-19. Data came from immunoSEQ multiplex PCR; TCRdb stores just in-frame clones and leaves some out. The repertoire holds under 300,000 clones, with over 70% as singletons. The specimen sequenced was peripheral blood. The receptor source for this set is a woman aged 80 or over with acute or convalescent COVID-19.

This chain links TRBV27 with TRBJ2-1; 9 bases are a match to TRBD2. CDR3 length: 15 residues. CDR1 is MNHEY, CDR2 SMNVEV, per germline (reference sequence). Trimming cost V 4 bases and J 8 bases; bases outside gene matches: 9. The CDR3 DNA reads as TGTGCCAGCAGTTCGCCGGGACTAGCTTCCCATGAGCAGTTCTTC. The encoded protein is CASSSPGLASHEQFF.

This sequence joins TRBV5-4 and TRBJ1-2; D remains ambiguous. Per the germline V gene, CDR1 is SGHNT and CDR2 is YYREEE (reference sequence). The CDR3 contains 13 residues. Trimming removed 0 bases at V and 5 bases at J, with 8 bases between. The CDR3 sequence: CASSLGQIYGYTF. The CDR3 DNA reads as TGTGCCAGCAGCTTGGGTCAGATTTATGGCTACACCTTC.

The chain has TRBV5-1 and TRBJ1-3; D call uncertain. There are 15 residues in the CDR3. Germline V gene lookup returns CDR1 SGHRS and CDR2 YFSETQ. V dropped 3 bases and J dropped 1 base, with 11 bases sitting between them. The CDR3 nucleotides are TGCGCCAGCAGCTCACGAGGAGGATCTGGAAACACCATATATTTT. Translating gives CASSSRGGSGNTIYF.

This clone has just one count. J is TRBJ2-3 and V is TRBV19; 12 bases align to TRBD2. V gave up 5 bases and J gave up 7 bases; unmatched junction bases: 10. Germline CDR1 reads LNHDA; CDR2 reads SQIVND (reference sequence). The CDR3 sequence is 16 residues long. The CDR3 loop is CASSSSGTSGSYTQYF. In DNA, the CDR3 is TGTGCCAGTAGTTCCTCCGGGACTAGCGGGTCTTATACGCAGTATTTT.

This chain links TRBV6-2 or TRBV6-3 with TRBJ1-2; a possible D gene is TRBD1 (5 bases). The CDR3 has 14 residues. The germline CDR1 and CDR2 sequences are MNHEY and SVGEGT. V was shortened by 5 bases and J by 4 bases, with 14 bases between the two germline ends. CDR3 protein: CASSATRVSYGYTF. In DNA form, the CDR3 reads TGTGCCAGCAGTGCAACCAGGGTGTCCTATGGCTACACCTTC.

V gene TRBV5-6 combines with J gene TRBJ2-1; D might be TRBD2 (6 bases). Trimming took 1 base from V and 0 from J, leaving 14 bases between them. This CDR3 spans 17 amino acids. Germline loops: CDR1 SGHDT, CDR2 YYEEEE. CDR3 sequence: CASSLRGLSSSYNEQFF. CDR3 DNA: TGTGCCAGCAGCTTGCGTGGACTATCGAGCTCCTACAATGAGCAGTTCTTC. The whole variable domain, filled in from reference TRBV5-6 and TRBJ2-1, reads DAGVTQSPTHLIKTRGQQVTLRCSPKSGHDTVSWYQQALGQGPQFIFQYYEEEERQRGNFPDRFSGHQFPNYSSELNVNALLLGDSALYLCASSLRGLSSSYNEQFFGPGTRLTVL.

The chain has TRBV25-1 and TRBJ1-6; TRBD1 aligns across 9 bases. The CDR3 is made up of 16 amino acids. J gave up 7 bases and V 4 bases, and 8 bases lay outside the gene matches. The germline V gene has CDR1 MGHDK and CDR2 SYGVNS. The CDR3: CASSVRGGQGNSPLHF. CDR3 nucleotides: TGTGCCAGCAGTGTCCGCGGGGGACAGGGCAATTCACCCCTCCACTTT.

This clone has only one observation. This chain links TRBV2 with TRBJ1-2, with 10 bases identical to TRBD1. From germline, CDR1 is SNHLY and CDR2 FYNNEI. The CDR3 is 16 amino acids. The V segment lost 7 bases and the J segment 2 bases; nucleotides outside the gene matches: 10. The CDR3 region is CASKTGGVLLNYGYTF. The CDR3 region has the DNA TGTGCCAGCAAGACAGGGGGCGTCCTATTGAACTATGGCTACACCTTC.

This sequence joins TRBV11-2 and TRBJ2-2; 7 bases match TRBD2. CDR1 and CDR2 from the germline V gene are SGHAT and FQNNGV. The V segment lost 5 bases and the J segment 4 bases; nucleotides outside the gene matches: 7. CDR3 length equals 15 residues. CDR3 in amino acids: CASSRREEITGELFF. CDR3 nucleotides: TGTGCCAGCAGCCGACGGGAGGAGATCACCGGGGAGCTGTTTTTT.

The chain couples TRBV4-1 to TRBJ2-6; 11 bases map to TRBD2. V was pared by 6 bases and J by 0 bases, with 10 bases of the junction left unmatched. CDR3 length: 19 residues. CDR1 is MGHRA and CDR2 is YSYEKL in the germline V gene. The CDR3 bases are TGCGCCAGCAGTCCTATGCGTCTAGCGGGGGGCTCTGGGGCCAACGTCCTGACTTTC. It is translated as CASSPMRLAGGSGANVLTF.

The chain couples TRBV9 to TRBJ2-1; 10 bases agree with TRBD1. V lost 2 bases, J lost 8 bases, and 1 base stayed unmatched. The CDR3 loop spans 13 amino acids. Germline loops: CDR1 SGDLS, CDR2 YYNGEE. CDR3 coding DNA: TGTGCCAGCAGCGTGACAGGGGGCGATGAGCAGTTCTTC. Encoded protein: CASSVTGGDEQFF.

V is TRBV19 and J is TRBJ2-7; the D is unclear. CDR3 length: 13 amino acids. Germline V gene data show CDR1 as LNHDA and CDR2 as SQIVND (reference sequence). V lost 7 bases, J lost 3 bases, and 13 bases lay in between. Here the CDR3 DNA reads TGTGCCAGTAATCTACCCTCCTACTACGAGCAGTACTTC. Residues: CASNLPSYYEQYF. Variable domain in full (rest from reference TRBV19 and TRBJ2-7): DGGITQSPKYLFRKEGQNVTLSCEQNLNHDAMYWYRQDPGQGLRLIYYSQIVNDFQKGDIAEGYSVSREKKESFPLTVTSAQKNPTAFYLCASNLPSYYEQYFGPGTRLTVT.

This clone was seen only once. The chain combines TRBV5-5 with TRBJ2-1; 7 bases agree with TRBD2. The CDR3 sequence is 17 residues long. V trimming: 4 bases; J trimming: 0 bases; junction bases outside the gene matches: 10. Per germline, CDR1 SGHKS and CDR2 YYEKEE (reference sequence). In DNA, the CDR3 is TGTGCCAGCAGCGGTTCACTAGCGAGTAGCTCCTACAATGAGCAGTTCTTC. Residues: CASSGSLASSSYNEQFF.

The gene calls are TRBV4-3 and TRBJ1-2; 9 bases fit TRBD1. CDR3 length: 15 amino acids. Per the germline V gene, CDR1 is LGHNA and CDR2 is YSLEER. V lost 2 bases to trimming and J lost 6 bases; unmatched junction nucleotides: 7. The CDR3, as DNA: TGCGCCAGCAGCCAACGCCTACAGGGGGCGAATGGCTACACCTTC. Residues: CASSQRLQGANGYTF.

The chain recombines TRBV5-4 with TRBJ1-3, with TRBD1 identical over 11 bases. Germline loops: CDR1 SGHNT, CDR2 YYREEE (reference sequence). V shed 0 bases, J shed 3 bases, and the junction held 5 bases outside the gene matches. The CDR3 extends over 17 amino acids. The CDR3 spells CASSLAGTGGNGNTIYF. CDR3 nucleotides: TGTGCCAGCAGCTTGGCCGGGACAGGGGGTAATGGAAACACCATATATTTT.

The J gene is TRBJ1-5, the V gene TRBV5-1, with 11 nucleotides matching TRBD1. Germline CDR1 and CDR2: SGHRS and YFSETQ. The CDR3 length is 15 residues. The junction had 5 bases not matched to a gene; V was cut back by 4 bases and J by 5 bases. CDR3 amino acids: CASSIGQGADQPQHF. DNA for the CDR3: TGCGCCAGCAGCATCGGACAGGGGGCCGATCAGCCCCAGCATTTT.

This chain links TRBV11-2 with TRBJ2-5; 7 positions match TRBD2. The CDR3 length is 15 residues. Germline CDR1 reads SGHAT; CDR2 reads FQNNGV. After removal of 5 bases from V and 1 base from J, the junction contained 7 bases not matched to a gene. The CDR3 DNA follows: TGTGCCAGCAGCCCCCAAGCGGGGCCCCAAGAGACCCAGTACTTC. As protein: CASSPQAGPQETQYF.

This clone was seen only a few times. The chain couples TRBV2 to TRBJ2-4; 13 nucleotides agree with TRBD2. The CDR3 is 17 amino acids. Germline CDR1 SNHLY, CDR2 FYNNEI. V lost 5 bases to trimming and J lost 2 bases; unmatched junction nucleotides: 6. CDR3 loop: CASSSQGLAGPKNIQYF. CDR3 DNA: TGTGCCAGCAGTAGTCAGGGACTAGCGGGGCCCAAAAACATTCAGTACTTC.

This chain links TRBV6-5 with TRBJ1-1, with D perhaps matching TRBD1 (6 bases). CDR1 MNHEY and CDR2 SVGAGI come from the germline V gene. V lost 5 bases and J 5 bases, leaving 6 bases between the germline ends. This CDR3 is 11 amino acids long. CDR3 DNA: TGTGCCAGCAGTCAGGGGACTGAAGCTTTCTTT. It is translated as CASSQGTEAFF.

V usage is TRBV19 and J usage is TRBJ2-3; D gene ambiguous. CDR1 is LNHDA, CDR2 SQIVND, per germline (reference sequence). CDR3 size: 12 residues. The V and J ends lost 4 bases and 7 bases respectively, with 9 bases between them. Written as DNA, the CDR3 is TGTGCCAGTAGTAGTAGCTCGAATACGCAGTATTTT. Protein: CASSSSSNTQYF. Full variable domain (outside the CDR3, taken from reference TRBV19 and TRBJ2-3): DGGITQSPKYLFRKEGQNVTLSCEQNLNHDAMYWYRQDPGQGLRLIYYSQIVNDFQKGDIAEGYSVSREKKESFPLTVTSAQKNPTAFYLCASSSSSNTQYFGPGTRLTVL.